The entry below gives a single T cell receptor (beta chain) sequence along with its context. This CDR3 spans 13 amino acids. The trim removed 7 bases at V and 5 bases at J, leaving 5 bases unmatched. Germline CDR1 is SNHLY and CDR2 is FYNNEI. The repertoire was sequenced with immunoSEQ multiplex PCR; TCRdb's copy has only in-frame clones and lacks some. Among around 80,000 clones listed, approximately 90% were seen once. This sample was taken from a study of blood T cell repertoires in COVID-19. Study-wide context: The cDNA or gDNA used as material had been derived from T cells, B-cell-depleted T cells, or PBMCs.

The clonotype comes from a man aged 55 to 70 with acute or convalescent COVID-19. Specimen: peripheral blood. The genes are TRBV2 and TRBJ1-5, with 7 positions matching TRBD1. The CDR3 spells CASMRDSDQPQHF. DNA for the CDR3: TGTGCCAGCATGAGGGACAGCGATCAGCCCCAGCATTTT.